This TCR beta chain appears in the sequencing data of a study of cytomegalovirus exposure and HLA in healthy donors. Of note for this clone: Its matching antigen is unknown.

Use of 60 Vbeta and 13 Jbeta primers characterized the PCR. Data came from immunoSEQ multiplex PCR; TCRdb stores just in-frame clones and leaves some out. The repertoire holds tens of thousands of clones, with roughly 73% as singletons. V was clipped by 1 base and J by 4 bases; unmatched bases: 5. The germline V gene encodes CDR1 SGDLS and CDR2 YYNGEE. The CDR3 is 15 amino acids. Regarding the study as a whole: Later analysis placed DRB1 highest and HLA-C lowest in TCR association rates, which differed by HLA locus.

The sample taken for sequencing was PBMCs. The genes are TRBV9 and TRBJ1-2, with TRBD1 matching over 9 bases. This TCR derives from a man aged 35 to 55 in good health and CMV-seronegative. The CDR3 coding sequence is TGTGCCAGCAGCGTATCGACAGGGGGTTCCTATGGCTACACCTTC. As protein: CASSVSTGGSYGYTF.